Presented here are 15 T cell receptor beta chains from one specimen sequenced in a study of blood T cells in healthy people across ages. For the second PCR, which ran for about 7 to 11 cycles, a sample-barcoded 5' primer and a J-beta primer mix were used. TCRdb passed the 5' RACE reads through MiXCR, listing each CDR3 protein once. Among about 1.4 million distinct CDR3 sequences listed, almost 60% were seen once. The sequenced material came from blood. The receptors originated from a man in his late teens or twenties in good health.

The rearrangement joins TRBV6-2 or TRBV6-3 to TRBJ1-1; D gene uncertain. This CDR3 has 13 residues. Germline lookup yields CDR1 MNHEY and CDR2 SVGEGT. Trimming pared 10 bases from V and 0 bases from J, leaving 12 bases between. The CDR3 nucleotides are TGTGCCACCTTCATCGGCATGAACACTGAAGCTTTCTTT. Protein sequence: CATFIGMNTEAFF.

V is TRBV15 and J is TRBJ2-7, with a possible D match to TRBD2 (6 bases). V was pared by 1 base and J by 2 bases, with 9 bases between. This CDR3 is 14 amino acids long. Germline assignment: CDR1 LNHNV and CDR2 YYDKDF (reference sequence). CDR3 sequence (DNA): TGTGCCACCAGCAGAGTGGGGGGAGCCTACGAGCAGTACTTC. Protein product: CATSRVGGAYEQYF.

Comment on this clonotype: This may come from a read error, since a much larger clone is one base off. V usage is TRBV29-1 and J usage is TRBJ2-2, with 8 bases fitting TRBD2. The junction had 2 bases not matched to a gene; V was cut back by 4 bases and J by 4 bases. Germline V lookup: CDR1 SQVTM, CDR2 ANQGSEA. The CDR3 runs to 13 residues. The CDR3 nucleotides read TGCAGCGTTGCCAGCGGGGGCACCGGGGAGCTGTTTTTT. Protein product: CSVASGGTGELFF.

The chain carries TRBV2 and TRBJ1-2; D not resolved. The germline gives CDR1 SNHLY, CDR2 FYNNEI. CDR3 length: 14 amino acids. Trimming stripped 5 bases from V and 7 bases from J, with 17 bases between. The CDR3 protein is CASSRRSVFGGYTF. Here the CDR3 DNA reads TGTGCCAGCAGTCGACGGTCTGTGTTCGGTGGCTACACCTTC. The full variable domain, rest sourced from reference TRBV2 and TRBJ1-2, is EPEVTQTPSHQVTQMGQEVILRCVPISNHLYFYWYRQILGQKVEFLVSFYNNEISEKSEIFDDQFSVERPDGSNFTLKIRSTKLEDSAMYFCASSRRSVFGGYTFGSGTRLTVV.

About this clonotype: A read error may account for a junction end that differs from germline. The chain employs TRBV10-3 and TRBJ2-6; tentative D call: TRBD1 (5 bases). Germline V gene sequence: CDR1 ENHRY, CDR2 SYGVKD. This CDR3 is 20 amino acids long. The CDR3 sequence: CAISESISNEIRFGANVPTF. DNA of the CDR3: TGTGCCATCAGTGAGTCGATCAGTAATGAGATACGGTTTGGGGCCAACGTCCCGACTTTC.

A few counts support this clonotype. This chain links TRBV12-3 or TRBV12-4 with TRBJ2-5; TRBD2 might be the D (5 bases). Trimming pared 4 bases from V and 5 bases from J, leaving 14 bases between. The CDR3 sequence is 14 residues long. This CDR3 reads CASSSSGVAETQYF. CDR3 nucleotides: TGTGCCAGCAGTTCGTCCGGGGTGGCGGAGACCCAGTACTTC.

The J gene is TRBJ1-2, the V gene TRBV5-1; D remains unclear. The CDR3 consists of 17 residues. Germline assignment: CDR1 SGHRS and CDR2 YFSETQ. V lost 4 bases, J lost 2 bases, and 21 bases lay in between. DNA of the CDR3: TGCGCCAGCAGCCATTTTGGTTCGCCCGGGGTCAACTATGGCTACACCTTC. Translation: CASSHFGSPGVNYGYTF. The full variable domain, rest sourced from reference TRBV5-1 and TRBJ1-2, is KAGVTQTPRYLIKTRGQQVTLSCSPISGHRSVSWYQQTPGQGLQFLFEYFSETQRNKGNFPGRFSGRQFSNSRSEMNVSTLELGDSALYLCASSHFGSPGVNYGYTFGSGTRLTVV.

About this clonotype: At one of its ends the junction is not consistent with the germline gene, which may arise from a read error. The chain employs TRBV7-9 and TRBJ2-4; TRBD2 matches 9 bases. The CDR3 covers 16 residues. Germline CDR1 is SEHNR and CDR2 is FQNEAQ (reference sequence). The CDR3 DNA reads TGTGTCAGCAGCCCCGTAGCGGGAGAGGCCAAAAACATTCAGTACTTC. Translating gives CVSSPVAGEAKNIQYF.

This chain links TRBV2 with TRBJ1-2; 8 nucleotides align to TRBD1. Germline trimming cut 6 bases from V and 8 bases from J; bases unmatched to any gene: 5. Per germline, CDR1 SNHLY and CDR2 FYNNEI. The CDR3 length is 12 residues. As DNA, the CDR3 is TGTGCCAGCAGCCAGGGGGCTCAAGGCTACACCTTC. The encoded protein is CASSQGAQGYTF.

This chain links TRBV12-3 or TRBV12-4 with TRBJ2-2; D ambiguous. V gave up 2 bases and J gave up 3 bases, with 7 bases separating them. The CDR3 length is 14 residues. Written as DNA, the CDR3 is TGTGCCAGCAGTTTATGTGCGGACACCGGGGAGCTGTTTTTT. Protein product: CASSLCADTGELFF.

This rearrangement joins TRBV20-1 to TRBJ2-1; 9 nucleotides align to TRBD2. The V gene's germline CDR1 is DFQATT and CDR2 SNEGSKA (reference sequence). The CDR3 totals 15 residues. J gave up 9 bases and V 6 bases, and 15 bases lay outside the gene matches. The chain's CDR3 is CSAPRGGGAWVEQFF. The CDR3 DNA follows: TGCAGTGCCCCTCGGGGCGGGGGGGCTTGGGTTGAGCAGTTCTTC.

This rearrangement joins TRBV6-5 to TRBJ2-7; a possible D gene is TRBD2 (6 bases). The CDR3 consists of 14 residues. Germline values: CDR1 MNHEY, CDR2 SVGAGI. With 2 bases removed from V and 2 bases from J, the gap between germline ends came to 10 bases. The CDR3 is CASSYGGVPYEQYF. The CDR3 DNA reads TGTGCCAGCAGTTACGGAGGGGTTCCCTACGAGCAGTACTTC.

The CDR3 reads CASSPIPVSSYEQYF. In nucleotides, the CDR3 is TGTGCCAGCAGCCCAATCCCAGTGAGCTCCTACGAGCAGTACTTC. The chain links TRBV3-1 to TRBJ2-7; D gene unclear. From germline, CDR1 is LGHDT and CDR2 YNNKEL (reference sequence). This CDR3 has 15 amino acids. Trimming took 4 bases from V and 0 from J, leaving 13 bases between them.

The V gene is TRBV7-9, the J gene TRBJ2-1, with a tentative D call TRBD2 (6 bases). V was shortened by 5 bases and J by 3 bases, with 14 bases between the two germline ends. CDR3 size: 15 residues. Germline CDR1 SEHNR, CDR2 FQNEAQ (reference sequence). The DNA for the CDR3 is TGTGCCAGCAGCCCCCGGACTACCAGCTACAATGAGCAGTTCTTC. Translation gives CASSPRTTSYNEQFF.

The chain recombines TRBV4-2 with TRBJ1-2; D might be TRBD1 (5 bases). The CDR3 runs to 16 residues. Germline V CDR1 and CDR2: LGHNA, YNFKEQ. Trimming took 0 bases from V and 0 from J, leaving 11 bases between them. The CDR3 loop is CASSQDLGGANYGYTF. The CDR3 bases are TGTGCCAGCAGCCAAGATCTGGGGGGAGCTAACTATGGCTACACCTTC.